Each of the 11 T cell receptor beta chains below was sequenced from the same sample in a study of T cells in Graves' hyperthyroidism and ophthalmopathy. Researchers took RNA transcripts and amplified the TCR beta CDR3 regions from them. The HTBI set primed first-round TCR CDR3 RT-PCR. TCRdb analysed the multiplex PCR reads with MiXCR anew, one entry per CDR3 protein. The sample has about 380,000 distinct CDR3 sequences, about a fifth seen once. The sample consisted of blood. The receptor source for this set is a man younger than 35 with Graves' ophthalmopathy.

This clonotype turned up a few times. The chain employs TRBV15 and TRBJ1-1, with no clear D. Germline assignment: CDR1 LNHNV and CDR2 YYDKDF (reference sequence). This CDR3 contains 15 residues. V dropped 0 bases and J dropped 2 bases, with 10 bases sitting between them. DNA for the CDR3: TGTGCCACCAGCAGAGATCTACTCGGAAACACTGAAGCTTTCTTT. This gives the protein CATSRDLLGNTEAFF. Complete variable domain (other parts from reference TRBV15 and TRBJ1-1): DAMVIQNPRYQVTQFGKPVTLSCSQTLNHNVMYWYQQKSSQAPKLLFHYYDKDFNNEADTPDNFQSRRPNTSFCFLDIRSPGLGDTAMYLCATSRDLLGNTEAFFGQGTRLTVV.

The chain is built from TRBV5-1 and TRBJ2-1; 9 bases match TRBD1. The CDR3 has 17 residues. V was clipped by 1 base and J by 6 bases; unmatched bases: 11. Germline loops: CDR1 SGHRS, CDR2 YFSETQ. The CDR3 region is CASSLRSDRGAGNEQFF. In DNA form, the CDR3 reads TGCGCCAGCAGCTTGAGGAGTGACAGGGGGGCGGGCAATGAGCAGTTCTTC. The variable domain in full, with the rest retrieved from reference TRBV5-1 and TRBJ2-1, is KAGVTQTPRYLIKTRGQQVTLSCSPISGHRSVSWYQQTPGQGLQFLFEYFSETQRNKGNFPGRFSGRQFSNSRSEMNVSTLELGDSALYLCASSLRSDRGAGNEQFFGPGTRLTVL.

This clonotype has only a few counts. The genes are TRBV20-1 and TRBJ1-1; D might be TRBD1 (5 bases). The CDR3 is 14 amino acids. The V end lost 6 bases, the J end lost 4 bases, and 18 bases lay between the germline ends. CDR1 is DFQATT, CDR2 SNEGSKA, per germline (reference sequence). The DNA for the CDR3 is TGCAGTGCCCCCCACAGGCAAATCAGCACTGAAGCTTTCTTT. Translating gives CSAPHRQISTEAFF.

The V call is TRBV9, the J call TRBJ1-4, with no clear D. Trimming took 3 bases from V and 13 from J, leaving 7 bases between them. CDR1 is SGDLS and CDR2 is YYNGEE in the germline V gene. The CDR3 has 10 residues. For the CDR3, the DNA is TGTGCCAGCAGCGCCCGCCGACTGTTTTTT. Its translation is CASSARRLFF.

This clonotype was counted only a few times. The chain combines TRBV11-2 with TRBJ1-6; possible D gene TRBD1, 6 bases. Looked up from germline, CDR1 is SGHAT and CDR2 is FQNNGV. V was shortened by 1 base and J by 6 bases, with 10 bases between the two germline ends. The CDR3 sequence is 15 residues long. The CDR3 DNA sequence: TGTGCCAGCAGCTTAGGGCGGACAGTTAATTCACCCCTCCACTTT. It yields the protein CASSLGRTVNSPLHF. The full variable domain, with the rest looked up from reference TRBV11-2 and TRBJ1-6, is EAGVAQSPRYKIIEKRQSVAFWCNPISGHATLYWYQQILGQGPKLLIQFQNNGVVDDSQLPKDRFSAERLKGVDSTLKIQPAKLEDSAVYLCASSLGRTVNSPLHFGNGTRLTVT.

This chain joins TRBV6-2 or TRBV6-3 and TRBJ2-1, with D maybe TRBD2 (6 bases). Germline CDR1 MNHEY, CDR2 SVGEGT. The CDR3 has 16 residues. Trimming removed 2 bases from V and 4 bases from J, with 15 bases in between. The DNA for the CDR3 is TGTGCCAGCAGTTACAGTCCGGGGGACCCATACAATGAGCAGTTCTTC. It is translated as CASSYSPGDPYNEQFF.

This clonotype was counted ten times or more. V gene TRBV7-9 combines with J gene TRBJ1-1, with D maybe TRBD1 (5 bases). Germline lookup yields CDR1 SEHNR and CDR2 FQNEAQ (reference sequence). This CDR3 is 14 amino acids long. The V end lost 5 bases, the J end lost 4 bases, and 14 bases lay between the germline ends. CDR3: CASSQQGEGTEAFF. The CDR3 bases are TGTGCCAGCAGCCAGCAGGGTGAGGGCACTGAAGCTTTCTTT.

Many counts were recorded for this clonotype. The chain joins TRBV12-3 or TRBV12-4 to TRBJ1-1, with 8 bases identical to TRBD1. The V segment lost 4 bases and the J segment 6 bases; nucleotides outside the gene matches: 4. The CDR3 consists of 13 residues. The CDR3, as DNA: TGTGCCAGCAGTTCGACAGGGGCCTCTGAAGCTTTCTTT. Translating gives CASSSTGASEAFF.

This clonotype was counted ten times or more. The gene calls are TRBV27 and TRBJ2-7; 8 bases match TRBD1. This CDR3 is 15 amino acids long. Losses at the gene ends were 5 bases for V and 2 bases for J; bases not matched to a gene: 8. Germline lookup yields CDR1 MNHEY and CDR2 SMNVEV (reference sequence). As DNA, the CDR3 is TGTGCCAGCAGTCCAACGACGGACAGGGCCTACGAGCAGTACTTC. Protein sequence: CASSPTTDRAYEQYF.

The rearrangement links TRBV28 to TRBJ2-7, with D perhaps matching TRBD2 (6 bases). V was pared by 2 bases and J by 5 bases, with 13 bases between. Looked up from germline, CDR1 is MDHEN and CDR2 is SYDVKM. The CDR3 is 14 amino acids. The CDR3 here is CASSLVGGNDEQYF. The CDR3, as DNA: TGTGCCAGCAGTTTAGTCGGCGGGAACGACGAGCAGTACTTC.

Many counts were recorded for this clonotype. The chain links TRBV18 to TRBJ1-6; the D gene is possibly TRBD1 (5 bases). V was cut by 4 bases and J by 10 bases, with 17 bases left in between. Per the germline V gene, CDR1 is KGHSH and CDR2 is LQKENI. This CDR3 contains 15 residues. The CDR3 DNA sequence: TGTGCCAGCTCACGCAGGACGGATGGGGACTCACCCCTCCACTTT. Its protein is CASSRRTDGDSPLHF.